Here is one TCR beta chain with its context. The target antigen is unknown. Germline CDR1 and CDR2: ENHRY and SYGVKD. The ends lost 10 bases at V and 4 bases at J; junction bases unmatched: 12. CDR3 length: 14 residues. The library was made from cDNA and included unique molecular identifiers. TCRdb re-called the PCR reads through MiXCR, storing one row per CDR3 protein. This sample has roughly 540,000 distinct CDR3 sequences, with under 40% found just once. The source of the sample is a study of post-analysis software for immune sequencing data. Points from the study as a whole: Controls showed lower frequencies than patients for five TRBV segments, and TRBV5-6, TRBV5-1 and TRBV20-1 were among these.

The sequencing sample was made of blood. The sequence was collected from a girl aged 2-17 years with multiple sclerosis. The chain joins TRBV10-3 to TRBJ1-1, with 7 positions matching TRBD1. As DNA, the CDR3 is TGTGCCACCTCGGGAAACAGGGGCGGCACTGAAGCTTTCTTT. The encoded protein is CATSGNRGGTEAFF.